These 31 T cell receptor beta chains were all obtained from the same sample, sequenced in a study of post-analysis software for immune sequencing data. Study-level points and caveats: TRBV5-6, TRBV5-1 and TRBV20-1 were among four or five TRBV segments more frequent in patients than controls.

The antigens these receptors bind are not known. Unique molecular identifiers tagged the TCR beta cDNA libraries. TCRdb fed the PCR reads into MiXCR, producing one record per CDR3 protein. The sample lists roughly 600,000 distinct CDR3 sequences, roughly 45% occurring once. Material: blood. These TCRs come from a girl aged 10-17 years with multiple sclerosis.

The chain is built from TRBV20-1 and TRBJ2-1, with D maybe TRBD2 (5 bases). The CDR3 sequence is 14 residues long. Deletions cut 6 bases from V and 0 bases from J, with 12 bases between. The germline V gene encodes CDR1 DFQATT and CDR2 SNEGSKA (reference sequence). CDR3 sequence: CSAVRDSSYNEQFF. The CDR3 DNA sequence: TGCAGTGCCGTCCGGGATTCCTCCTACAATGAGCAGTTCTTC.

This clonotype was detected a few times. The rearrangement uses TRBV7-2 and TRBJ2-1; 12 nucleotides agree with TRBD2. V lost 8 bases to trimming and J lost 9 bases; unmatched junction nucleotides: 8. This CDR3 is built from 14 residues. Germline V gene data show CDR1 as SGHTA and CDR2 as FQGNSA. CDR3 nucleotide sequence: TGTGCCAGCCCGCGACTAGCGGGAGATTCTGAGCAGTTCTTC. Translation gives CASPRLAGDSEQFF.

This clonotype was seen a few times. This sequence joins TRBV24-1 and TRBJ2-3; the match to TRBD2 covers 13 bases. CDR3 length: 22 residues. Germline loops: CDR1 KGHDR, CDR2 SFDVKD. Trimming at V came to 4 bases and at J to 3 bases, leaving 21 bases not matched to a gene. DNA of the CDR3: TGTGCCACCAGTGACCGGGACCCGCGGACTAGCGGGAGAGGCAGGGGAACAGATACGCAGTATTTT. It encodes CATSDRDPRTSGRGRGTDTQYF.

This rearrangement joins TRBV11-3 to TRBJ2-5, with a weak D call TRBD1 (5 bases). Gene TRBJ2-7 matches the end of the DNA better, so the J call may be wrong. This CDR3 region has 12 residues. The germline V gene has CDR1 SGHNT and CDR2 YENEEA. CDR3: CASSSVGAEQYF. For the CDR3, the DNA is TGTGCCAGCAGCTCAGTTGGGGCCGAGCAGTACTTC.

This clonotype was recorded once. The chain has TRBV5-1 and TRBJ2-1, with D perhaps matching TRBD1 or TRBD2 (5 bases each). Deletions cut 1 base from V and 0 bases from J, with 14 bases between. The germline gives CDR1 SGHRS, CDR2 YFSETQ. The CDR3 extends over 17 amino acids. This chain's CDR3 is CASSLYGGSSSYNEQFF. The CDR3 region has the DNA TGCGCCAGCAGCTTGTATGGGGGTTCTAGCTCCTACAATGAGCAGTTCTTC.

The chain recombines TRBV10-3 with TRBJ1-1; D is possibly TRBD1 (5 bases). Trimming stripped 3 bases from V and 0 bases from J, with 11 bases between. Germline lookup yields CDR1 ENHRY and CDR2 SYGVKD. This CDR3 has 15 amino acids. The CDR3 region is CAISEATAMNTEAFF. As DNA, the CDR3 is TGTGCCATCAGTGAAGCGACAGCGATGAACACTGAAGCTTTCTTT.

This clonotype was picked up a small number of times. One end of the junction varies from germline; a read error may be responsible. The CDR3 nucleotides read TGTGCCAGCAGTTTAGCGAGCACAGATGCGCAGTATTTT. This sequence encodes CASSLASTDAQYF. This rearrangement joins TRBV12-3 or TRBV12-4 to TRBJ2-3; D remains unclear. The CDR3 loop spans 13 amino acids.

The chain carries TRBV29-1 and TRBJ2-1, with D possibly matching TRBD1 (5 bases). Germline V gene data show CDR1 as SQVTM and CDR2 as ANQGSEA. Trimming removed 1 base at V and 4 bases at J, with 14 bases between. The CDR3 is 15 amino acids. CDR3 nucleotide sequence: TGCAGCGTTGAAGTACGGCGAAGGGGATACAATGAGCAGTTCTTC. Encoded protein: CSVEVRRRGYNEQFF.

This clonotype was found a few times. V gene TRBV3-1 combines with J gene TRBJ1-6; D uncertain. CDR1 LGHDT and CDR2 YNNKEL come from the germline V gene (reference sequence). The germline V and J ends were trimmed by 2 bases and 7 bases, with 12 bases remaining between them. The CDR3 loop spans 15 amino acids. Written as DNA, the CDR3 is TGTGCCAGCAGCCAAAGATGGGGAGAAAATTCACCCCTCCACTTT. Translating it yields CASSQRWGENSPLHF.

The chain recombines TRBV10-3 with TRBJ2-3; 9 bases agree with TRBD2. The ends lost 6 bases at V and 3 bases at J; junction bases unmatched: 10. CDR3 length: 16 residues. CDR1 is ENHRY and CDR2 is SYGVKD in the germline V gene. Here the CDR3 reads CAIREGGGGATDTQYF. The CDR3 DNA follows: TGTGCCATCAGGGAAGGCGGCGGGGGGGCTACAGATACGCAGTATTTT.

This clonotype was seen just once. This rearrangement joins TRBV27 to TRBJ2-7, with TRBD1 matching 11 bases. This CDR3 is built from 13 residues. Losses at the gene ends were 8 bases for V and 3 bases for J; bases not matched to a gene: 3. Germline values: CDR1 MNHEY, CDR2 SMNVEV (reference sequence). DNA of the CDR3: TGTGCCAGCGCCGGGACAGGGGGCTACGAGCAGTACTTC. Its protein is CASAGTGGYEQYF.

The rearrangement links TRBV20-1 to TRBJ1-1; D gene uncertain. The CDR3 sequence is 16 residues long. The germline V gene has CDR1 DFQATT and CDR2 SNEGSKA (reference sequence). Trimming took off 0 bases at V and 7 bases at J, with 21 bases between the two ends. CDR3 sequence: CSARDLNGAAPIEAFF. CDR3 nucleotides: TGCAGTGCTAGAGATTTGAACGGAGCCGCCCCCATTGAAGCTTTCTTT.

This chain links TRBV7-9 with TRBJ1-1, with D tentatively TRBD1 (5 bases). CDR3 length equals 14 residues. V lost 5 bases and J 4 bases, leaving 14 bases between the germline ends. Germline V gives CDR1 SEHNR, CDR2 FQNEAQ (reference sequence). Here the CDR3 DNA reads TGTGCCAGCAGCCCCAGGGTAAGAGGCACTGAAGCTTTCTTT. Translating gives CASSPRVRGTEAFF.

In its sample, this clonotype was seen a few times. The rearrangement uses TRBV5-5 and TRBJ2-7, with 8 bases lining up with TRBD2. The CDR3 runs 14 residues. Trimming at V came to 4 bases and at J to 2 bases, leaving 5 bases not matched to a gene. Per the germline V gene, CDR1 is SGHKS and CDR2 is YYEKEE (reference sequence). The CDR3 spells CASSPIGGAYEQYF. The CDR3 nucleotides read TGTGCCAGCAGCCCCATCGGGGGGGCCTACGAGCAGTACTTC. The whole variable domain, filled in from reference TRBV5-5 and TRBJ2-7, reads DAGVTQSPTHLIKTRGQQVTLRCSPISGHKSVSWYQQVLGQGPQFIFQYYEKEERGRGNFPDRFSARQFPNYSSELNVNALLLGDSALYLCASSPIGGAYEQYFGPGTRLTVT.

This chain joins TRBV7-9 and TRBJ2-7; no clear D. The CDR3 length is 13 residues. V lost 3 bases to trimming and J lost 2 bases, with 8 bases between them. CDR1 and CDR2 from the germline V gene are SEHNR and FQNEAQ (reference sequence). The CDR3 region is CASSFRDPYEQYF. As DNA, the CDR3 is TGTGCCAGCAGCTTCCGAGACCCCTACGAGCAGTACTTC.

This chain connects TRBV4-2 to TRBJ1-1; no reliable D call. V lost 0 bases and J 1 base, leaving 9 bases between the germline ends. Germline-derived CDR1 and CDR2 are LGHNA and YNFKEQ. The CDR3 sequence is 15 residues long. In nucleotides, the CDR3 is TGTGCCAGCAGCCAAGATCCGACCGAGAACACTGAAGCTTTCTTT. It encodes CASSQDPTENTEAFF.

This clonotype was counted a few times. V usage is TRBV29-1 and J usage is TRBJ2-1, with 12 nucleotides matching TRBD2. The CDR3 is 14 amino acids. Unmatched junction bases numbered 6, after V lost 5 bases and J lost 7 bases. From germline, CDR1 is SQVTM and CDR2 ANQGSEA. CDR3 sequence (DNA): TGCAGCGTTCGGACTAGCGGGATGGTTAATGAGCAGTTCTTC. It yields the protein CSVRTSGMVNEQFF.

Remarks on this clonotype: Since a much larger clone is just one base distant, this may be a read error. The CDR3 spells CSAGQGFSDEQFF. As DNA, the CDR3 is TGCAGTGCCGGACAGGGGTTTAGCGATGAGCAGTTCTTC. The J gene is TRBJ2-1, the V gene TRBV20-1, with TRBD1 matching 9 bases. The CDR3 consists of 13 residues. Germline CDR1 is DFQATT and CDR2 is SNEGSKA (reference sequence). Unmatched junction bases numbered 8, after V lost 6 bases and J lost 8 bases.

The chain uses TRBV28 and TRBJ2-7, with a tentative D call TRBD1 (6 bases). This CDR3 has 14 residues. The germline V and J ends were trimmed by 2 bases and 5 bases, with 13 bases remaining between them. Germline V lookup: CDR1 MDHEN, CDR2 SYDVKM. In DNA, the CDR3 is TGTGCCAGCAGTTTACCCGGTGGGGGCCACGAGCAGTACTTC. Protein product: CASSLPGGGHEQYF.

This chain links TRBV20-1 with TRBJ2-1; the match to TRBD2 covers 10 bases. Germline assignment: CDR1 DFQATT and CDR2 SNEGSKA (reference sequence). The CDR3 is 15 residues long. After removal of 6 bases from V and 4 bases from J, the junction contained 9 bases not matched to a gene. In nucleotides, the CDR3 is TGCAGTGCCTCACTCAGCGGGAGGGTTTACAATGAGCAGTTCTTC. Translation: CSASLSGRVYNEQFF.

The chain is built from TRBV29-1 and TRBJ2-7; D could derive from TRBD1 or TRBD2 (5 bases each). Between the trimmed V and J ends, which lost 8 bases and 0 bases, there was a span of 17 bases. Germline V gene lookup returns CDR1 SQVTM and CDR2 ANQGSEA. The length of the CDR3 is 14 residues. CDR3 DNA sequence: TGCAGCCCCCGAGGGGAGTCTAGCTCCTACGAGCAGTACTTC. As protein: CSPRGESSSYEQYF.

In DNA form, the CDR3 reads TGTGCCAGCAGCTTAGGATTTCGGAATCAGCCCCAGCATTTT. This gives the protein CASSLGFRNQPQHF. The chain couples TRBV7-2 to TRBJ1-5; D remains unclear. The V gene's germline CDR1 is SGHTA and CDR2 FQGNSA. Trimming removed 1 base from V and 4 bases from J, with 8 bases in between. This CDR3 contains 14 residues.

The sample holds a few counts of this clonotype. The rearrangement links TRBV20-1 to TRBJ2-5; 8 bases line up with TRBD1. Germline assignment: CDR1 DFQATT and CDR2 SNEGSKA (reference sequence). The CDR3 is 13 amino acids. V trimming: 3 bases; J trimming: 4 bases; junction bases outside the gene matches: 4. Here the CDR3 reads CSASQQGVETQYF. The DNA for the CDR3 is TGCAGTGCTAGTCAACAGGGGGTAGAGACCCAGTACTTC.

This chain connects TRBV12-3 or TRBV12-4 to TRBJ2-1, with TRBD2 matching over 8 bases. The junction had 8 bases not matched to a gene; V was cut back by 6 bases and J by 7 bases. The CDR3 spans 14 residues. CDR3 coding DNA: TGTGCCAGCAGCCCAGCGGGGGCGAGGAATGAGCAGTTCTTC. Protein sequence: CASSPAGARNEQFF.

A few counts support this clonotype. This chain joins TRBV4-1 and TRBJ2-7; 10 bases match TRBD2. Germline V gene data show CDR1 as MGHRA and CDR2 as YSYEKL. This CDR3 is built from 15 residues. The ends lost 5 bases at V and 5 bases at J; junction bases unmatched: 9. Here the CDR3 reads CASSYPASGRDEQYF. DNA of the CDR3: TGCGCCAGCAGCTACCCGGCTAGCGGGAGAGACGAGCAGTACTTC.

A few counts support this clonotype. V is TRBV12-3 or TRBV12-4 and J is TRBJ2-1, with D perhaps TRBD2 (5 bases). V lost 6 bases and J 6 bases, leaving 12 bases between the germline ends. This CDR3 has 13 residues. Here the CDR3 reads CASRWGEFNEQFF. The DNA of the CDR3 is TGTGCCAGCAGGTGGGGAGAATTCAATGAGCAGTTCTTC.

The chain joins TRBV4-1 to TRBJ1-3; the match to TRBD1 covers 8 bases. V was clipped by 3 bases and J by 0 bases; unmatched bases: 16. CDR3 size: 20 residues. Germline lookup yields CDR1 MGHRA and CDR2 YSYEKL. CDR3 sequence reads: CASSQSQWDRPKSSGNTIYF. CDR3 coding DNA: TGCGCCAGCAGCCAGAGCCAATGGGACAGGCCTAAGAGCTCTGGAAACACCATATATTTT.

V is TRBV5-1 and J is TRBJ2-3; D perhaps matches TRBD2 (6 bases). The CDR3 runs to 15 residues. Germline-derived CDR1 and CDR2 are SGHRS and YFSETQ. Trimming took off 1 base at V and 2 bases at J, with 11 bases between the two ends. The CDR3 is CASSLNSGPTDTQYF. In DNA, the CDR3 is TGCGCCAGCAGCTTGAATAGCGGACCCACAGATACGCAGTATTTT.

This clonotype was picked up a small number of times. The chain combines TRBV27 with TRBJ1-2; TRBD1 is a possible D gene (6 bases). The V gene lost 0 bases and the J gene lost 2 bases, with 13 bases spanning the gap. This CDR3 comprises 16 residues. Per germline, CDR1 MNHEY and CDR2 SMNVEV (reference sequence). In DNA form, the CDR3 reads TGTGCCAGCAGTTTATCGATCAGGGGTGACAACTATGGCTACACCTTC. The encoded protein is CASSLSIRGDNYGYTF.

This clonotype has more than one count but fewer than ten. The V gene is TRBV20-1, the J gene TRBJ1-6; D uncertain. The CDR3 totals 17 residues. Trimming removed 0 bases at V and 0 bases at J, with 12 bases between. CDR1 is DFQATT, CDR2 SNEGSKA, per germline (reference sequence). This CDR3 is CSARDFQASSYNSPLHF. CDR3 DNA: TGCAGTGCTAGAGATTTCCAGGCGAGCTCCTATAATTCACCCCTCCACTTT.

CDR3 in amino acids: CATGQGNEQYF. As DNA, the CDR3 is TGTGCCACCGGGCAGGGCAACGAGCAGTACTTC. This sequence joins TRBV24-1 and TRBJ2-7; TRBD1 is a possible D gene (5 bases). The CDR3 sequence is 11 residues long. Trimming removed 9 bases from V and 5 bases from J, with 10 bases in between. Germline-derived CDR1 and CDR2 are KGHDR and SFDVKD.